Presented here are 4 T cell receptor beta chains from one specimen sequenced in a study of cytomegalovirus exposure and HLA in healthy donors. PCR amplification relied on 60 Vbeta primers (plus 13 Jbeta primers). Sequencing used immunoSEQ multiplex PCR; TCRdb keeps in-frame clones, though not all of them. Of about 150,000 clones in the sample, approximately 70% were seen once. The specimen was PBMCs. The receptors come from a woman younger than 35 in good health and CMV-seronegative.

This clone was found once. The J gene is TRBJ2-1, the V gene TRBV7-2; maybe TRBD1 (5 bases). Germline loops: CDR1 SGHTA, CDR2 FQGNSA. Deletions cut 8 bases from V and 0 bases from J, with 14 bases between. The CDR3 extends over 15 amino acids. The CDR3, as DNA: TGTGCCAGCCTTTGGGGCGGTAACTCCTACAATGAGCAGTTCTTC. Translated, it gives CASLWGGNSYNEQFF.

The sample holds a few counts of this clone. This chain links TRBV7-7 with TRBJ1-5, with no clear D. The CDR3 runs 13 residues. Germline-derived CDR1 and CDR2 are SSHAT and FNYEAQ (reference sequence). The CDR3 DNA reads as TGTGCTACTGGGAGATGGGGCAATCAGCCCCAGCATTTT. Its protein is CATGRWGNQPQHF.

V gene TRBV7-9 combines with J gene TRBJ2-1; 8 positions match TRBD1. Germline V lookup: CDR1 SEHNR, CDR2 FQNEAQ (reference sequence). The J segment lost 2 bases and the V segment lost 4 bases, leaving 4 bases of the junction unmatched. The CDR3 is made up of 15 amino acids. The CDR3 sequence: CASSSQGAAYNEQFF. CDR3 DNA sequence: TGTGCCAGCAGCTCCCAGGGGGCTGCCTACAATGAGCAGTTCTTC.

The CDR3 coding sequence is TGTGCCAGCAGCTTTTCTCCACCAGGAGGATCCTATAATTCACCCCTCCACTTT. Encoded protein: CASSFSPPGGSYNSPLHF. The V and J genes are TRBV5-5 and TRBJ1-6; D uncertain. Trimming stripped 2 bases from V and 1 base from J, with 16 bases between. CDR1 SGHKS and CDR2 YYEKEE come from the germline V gene (reference sequence). The CDR3 spans 18 residues.